This TCR beta chain came from a study of blood T cell repertoires in COVID-19. Study-level background: T cells, B-cell-depleted T cells, or PBMCs supplied cDNA or gDNA.

In terms of age and location, participants ranged from roughly 18 to 95 years and lived in approximately 26 US areas. Each participant's cohort was designated according to participant-reported clinical history. As processed by the authors: Estimation of nucleated cell counts was performed using reference gene primer amplification. Sequenced by immunoSEQ multiplex PCR; TCRdb stores in-frame clones only, minus some. That table is the source of V, J and clone size, and D and trimming were worked out from the DNA. This table has approximately 240,000 clones, roughly nine tenths appearing once. From germline, CDR1 is MNHEY and CDR2 SMNVEV (reference sequence). The CDR3 loop spans 15 amino acids. V lost 3 bases and J lost 3, with 12 bases in between.

The sequenced sample consisted of PBMCs or T cells enriched from blood (not recorded which). The clonotype comes from a woman aged 25 to 39 with acute COVID-19. The chain carries TRBV27 and TRBJ1-5, with D perhaps TRBD1 (5 bases). The CDR3 loop is CASSFYGGDNQPQHF. The CDR3 bases are TGTGCCAGCAGTTTTTATGGGGGGGACAATCAGCCCCAGCATTTT.